The clone carrying this T cell receptor beta chain occurred many times. What it binds is not known. This sample is drawn from a study of T cells after yellow fever vaccination. Study-level results: After the booster, approximately 96% of CD4 and approximately 90% of CD8 primary-response clones were re-detected.

In TCRdb, the 5' RACE reads were re-called with MiXCR into one record per CDR3 protein. This table holds 100,000 to 150,000 distinct CDR3 sequences, about 8.8% found once. V shed 4 bases and J shed 2 bases, with 10 bases lying between them. The CDR3 extends over 14 amino acids. The germline gives CDR1 SGHRS, CDR2 YFSETQ. The J gene is TRBJ2-1, the V gene TRBV5-1; the D gene is possibly TRBD2 (5 bases). Sequenced here: CD8+ T cells sorted from PBMCs, sampled on the day of the yellow fever booster vaccination. The receptor's source is a young man who received the YFV17D yellow fever vaccine. In DNA form, the CDR3 reads TGCGCCAGCAGCCCTACTAGTACCTACAATGAGCAGTTCTTC. This sequence encodes CASSPTSTYNEQFF.